This TCR beta chain was sequenced during a study of T cells in Graves' hyperthyroidism and ophthalmopathy. In the study overall: Peripheral blood collection took place at initial diagnosis, before any treatment. Study observations and caveats: A 13 V-J model separated ophthalmopathy from stable hyperthyroidism. Blood also carried most thyroid clonotypes expanded above 0.001.

This clonotype showed up many times. Its specificity is unknown. V was cut by 0 bases and J by 2 bases, with 14 bases left in between. This CDR3 has 16 amino acids. CDR1 is MNHEY, CDR2 SVGEGT, per germline. Fresh peripheral blood, about 9.6 ml, yielded the PBMCs. Amplified TCR beta CDR3 regions derived from RNA transcripts. The TCR CDR3 was amplified in a first-round RT-PCR using the HTBI primer set. TCRdb independently ran MiXCR on the multiplex PCR reads; one entry per CDR3 protein. This repertoire shows under 800,000 distinct CDR3 sequences, around 15% found once; its top ten account for more than 8.5%.

The sequenced material came from blood. This receptor was obtained from a woman under 30 with Graves' hyperthyroidism. The chain couples TRBV6-2 or TRBV6-3 to TRBJ2-7; D not resolved. CDR3 DNA sequence: TGTGCCAGCAGTTACTCCCCATCGAATTTGCCCTACGAGCAGTACTTC. Its protein product is CASSYSPSNLPYEQYF.